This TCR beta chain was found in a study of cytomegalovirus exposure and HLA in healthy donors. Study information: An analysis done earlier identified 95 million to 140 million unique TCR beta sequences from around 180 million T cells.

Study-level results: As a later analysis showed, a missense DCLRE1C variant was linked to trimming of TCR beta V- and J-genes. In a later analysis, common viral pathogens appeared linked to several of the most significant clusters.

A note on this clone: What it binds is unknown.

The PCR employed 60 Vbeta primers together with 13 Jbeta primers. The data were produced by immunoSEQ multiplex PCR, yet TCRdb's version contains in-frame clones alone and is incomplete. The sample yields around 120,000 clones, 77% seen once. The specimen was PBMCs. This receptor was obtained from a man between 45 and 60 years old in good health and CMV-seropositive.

The CDR3 DNA reads as TGTGCCAGCTCACCCCGGCAGGGAAGCTCCTATAATTCACCCCTCCACTTT. Translation gives CASSPRQGSSYNSPLHF. V and J are TRBV18 and TRBJ1-6, with TRBD1 as a possible D gene (5 bases). With 3 bases removed from V and 0 bases from J, the gap between germline ends came to 12 bases. From germline, CDR1 is KGHSH and CDR2 LQKENI. The length of the CDR3 is 17 residues.